This TCR beta chain comes out of a study of T cell responses to AZD1222 COVID-19 vaccine. This clone was seen only a few times. Only in-frame clones appear in the TCRdb table, and some are missing; sequencing was by immunoSEQ multiplex PCR. The table lists 150,000 to 180,000 clones, around 89% of them singletons. V lost 5 bases to trimming and J lost 3 bases; unmatched junction nucleotides: 7. CDR3 length: 15 amino acids. Germline CDR1 and CDR2: SGHTA and FQGTGA. This clonotype originated in an adult in good health. This specimen consisted of peripheral blood, obtained on day 0 of AZD1222 vaccination. The chain carries TRBV7-3 and TRBJ2-1; 7 nucleotides align to TRBD2. As DNA, the CDR3 is TGTGCCAGCAGCGAACAGGCGGGGGACTACAATGAGCAGTTCTTC. Amino acids: CASSEQAGDYNEQFF.